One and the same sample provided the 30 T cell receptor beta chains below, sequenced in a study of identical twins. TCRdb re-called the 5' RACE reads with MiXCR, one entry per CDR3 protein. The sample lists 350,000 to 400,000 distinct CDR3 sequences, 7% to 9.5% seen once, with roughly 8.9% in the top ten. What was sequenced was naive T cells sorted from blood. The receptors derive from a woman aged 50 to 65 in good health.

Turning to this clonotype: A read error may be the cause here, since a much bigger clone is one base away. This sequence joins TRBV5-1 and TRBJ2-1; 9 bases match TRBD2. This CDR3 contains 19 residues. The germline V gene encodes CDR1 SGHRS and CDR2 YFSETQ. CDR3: CASSLFASGNPSSFNEQFF. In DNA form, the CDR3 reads TGCGCCAGCAGCTTGTTTGCTAGCGGGAACCCTAGCTCCTTCAATGAGCAGTTCTTC.

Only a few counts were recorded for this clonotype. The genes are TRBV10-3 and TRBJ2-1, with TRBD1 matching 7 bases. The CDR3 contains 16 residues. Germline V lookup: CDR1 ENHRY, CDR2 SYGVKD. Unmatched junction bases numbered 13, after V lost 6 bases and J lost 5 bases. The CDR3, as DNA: TGTGCCATCAGCGCTAGAGTGGGACAGATAAACAATGAGCAGTTCTTC. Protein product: CAISARVGQINNEQFF.

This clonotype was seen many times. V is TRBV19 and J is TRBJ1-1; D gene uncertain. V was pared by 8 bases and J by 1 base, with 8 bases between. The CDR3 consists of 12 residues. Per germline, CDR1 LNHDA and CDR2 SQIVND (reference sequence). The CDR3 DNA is TGTGCCAGTCAAGTCGAGAACACTGAAGCTTTCTTT. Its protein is CASQVENTEAFF.

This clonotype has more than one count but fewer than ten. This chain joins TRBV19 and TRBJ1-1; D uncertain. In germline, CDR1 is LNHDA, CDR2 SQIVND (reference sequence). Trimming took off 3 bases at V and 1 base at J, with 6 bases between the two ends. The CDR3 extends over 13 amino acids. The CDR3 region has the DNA TGTGCCAGTAGTATGGGCAAGAACACTGAAGCTTTCTTT. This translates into CASSMGKNTEAFF.

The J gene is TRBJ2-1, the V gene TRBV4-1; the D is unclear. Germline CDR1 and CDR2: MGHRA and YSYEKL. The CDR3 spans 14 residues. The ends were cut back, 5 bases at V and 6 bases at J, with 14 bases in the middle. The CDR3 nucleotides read TGCGCCAGCAGCTTAAAACCAGGTGGCAATGAGCAGTTCTTC. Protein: CASSLKPGGNEQFF.

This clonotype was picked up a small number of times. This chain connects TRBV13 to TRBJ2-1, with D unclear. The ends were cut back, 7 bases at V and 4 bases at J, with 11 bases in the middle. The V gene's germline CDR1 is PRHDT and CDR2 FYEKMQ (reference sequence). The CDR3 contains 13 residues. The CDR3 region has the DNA TGTGCCAGCACCCTGGGCCAATACAATGAGCAGTTCTTC. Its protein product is CASTLGQYNEQFF.

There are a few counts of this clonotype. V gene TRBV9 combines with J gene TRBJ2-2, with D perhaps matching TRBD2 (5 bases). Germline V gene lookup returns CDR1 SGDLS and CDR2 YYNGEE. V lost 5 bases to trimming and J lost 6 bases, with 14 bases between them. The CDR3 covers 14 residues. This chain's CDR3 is CASRRTDLAGELFF. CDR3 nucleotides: TGTGCCAGCAGGCGAACGGACTTAGCCGGGGAGCTGTTTTTT.

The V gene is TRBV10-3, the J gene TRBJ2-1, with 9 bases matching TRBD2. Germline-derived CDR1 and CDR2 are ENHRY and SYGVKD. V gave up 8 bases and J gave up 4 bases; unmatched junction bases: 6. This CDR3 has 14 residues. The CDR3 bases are TGTGCCATCCGGCGCGGGGGGGCATACAATGAGCAGTTCTTC. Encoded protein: CAIRRGGAYNEQFF.

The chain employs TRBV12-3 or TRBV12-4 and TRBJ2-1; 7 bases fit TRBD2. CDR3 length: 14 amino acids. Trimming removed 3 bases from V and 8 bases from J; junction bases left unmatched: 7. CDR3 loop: CASSFSSGRDEQFF. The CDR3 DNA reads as TGTGCCAGCAGTTTTTCCTCAGGGAGGGATGAGCAGTTCTTC.

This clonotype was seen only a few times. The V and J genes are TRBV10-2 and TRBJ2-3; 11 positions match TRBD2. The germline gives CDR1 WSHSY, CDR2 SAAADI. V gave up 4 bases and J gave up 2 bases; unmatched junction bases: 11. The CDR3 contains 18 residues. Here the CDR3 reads CASSGLAGQRGVTDTQYF. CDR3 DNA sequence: TGCGCCAGCAGTGGACTAGCGGGACAACGCGGGGTCACAGATACGCAGTATTTT.

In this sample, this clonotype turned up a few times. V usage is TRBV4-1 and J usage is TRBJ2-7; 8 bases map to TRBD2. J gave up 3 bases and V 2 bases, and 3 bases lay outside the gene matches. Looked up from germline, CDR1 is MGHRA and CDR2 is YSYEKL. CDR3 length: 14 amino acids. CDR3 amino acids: CASSQSGTSYEQYF. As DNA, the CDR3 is TGCGCCAGCAGCCAAAGCGGGACTAGCTACGAGCAGTACTTC.

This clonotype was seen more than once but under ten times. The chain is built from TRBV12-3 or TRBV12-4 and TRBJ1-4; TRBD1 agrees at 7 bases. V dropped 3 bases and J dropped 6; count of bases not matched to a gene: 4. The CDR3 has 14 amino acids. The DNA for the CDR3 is TGTGCCAGCAGTTTGACAGGGTATGATGAAAAACTGTTTTTT. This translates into CASSLTGYDEKLFF.

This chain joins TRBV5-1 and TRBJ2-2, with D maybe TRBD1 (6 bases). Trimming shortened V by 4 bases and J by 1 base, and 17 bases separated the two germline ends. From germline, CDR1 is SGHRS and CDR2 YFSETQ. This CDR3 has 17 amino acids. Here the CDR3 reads CASSTPEGHLNTGELFF. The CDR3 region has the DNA TGCGCCAGCAGCACCCCCGAGGGACACTTGAACACCGGGGAGCTGTTTTTT.

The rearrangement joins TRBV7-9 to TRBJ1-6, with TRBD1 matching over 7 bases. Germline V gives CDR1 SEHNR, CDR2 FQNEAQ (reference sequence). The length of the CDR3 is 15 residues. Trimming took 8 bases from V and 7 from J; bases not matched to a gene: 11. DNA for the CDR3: TGTGCCAGCGGGGCGGGGACAGCGGAGAATTCACCCCTCCACTTT. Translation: CASGAGTAENSPLHF.

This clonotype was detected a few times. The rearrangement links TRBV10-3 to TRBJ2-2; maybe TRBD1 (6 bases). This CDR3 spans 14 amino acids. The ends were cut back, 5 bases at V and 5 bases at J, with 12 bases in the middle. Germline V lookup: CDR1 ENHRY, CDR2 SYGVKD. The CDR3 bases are TGTGCCATCAGTACAGGGAGTTGGACCGGGGAGCTGTTTTTT. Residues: CAISTGSWTGELFF.

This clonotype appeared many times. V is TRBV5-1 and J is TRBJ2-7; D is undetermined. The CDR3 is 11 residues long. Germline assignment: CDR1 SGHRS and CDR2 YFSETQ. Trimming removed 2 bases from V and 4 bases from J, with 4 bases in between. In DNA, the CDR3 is TGCGCCAGCAGCTTTAAATACGAGCAGTACTTC. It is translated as CASSFKYEQYF.

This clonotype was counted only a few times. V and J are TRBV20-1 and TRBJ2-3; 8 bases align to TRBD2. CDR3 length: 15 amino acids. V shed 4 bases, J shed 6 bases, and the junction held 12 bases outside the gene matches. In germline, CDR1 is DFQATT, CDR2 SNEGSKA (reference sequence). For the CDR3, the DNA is TGCAGTGCTAAATCAGCGGGAGTCTTTGTGGATACGCAGTATTTT. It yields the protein CSAKSAGVFVDTQYF.

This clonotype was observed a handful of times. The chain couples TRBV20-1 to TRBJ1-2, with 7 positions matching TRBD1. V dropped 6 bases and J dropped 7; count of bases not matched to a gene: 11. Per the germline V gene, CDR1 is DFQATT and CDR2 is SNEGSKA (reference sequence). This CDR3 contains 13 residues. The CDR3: CSAPLDRVVGYTF. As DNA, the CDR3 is TGCAGTGCCCCGCTCGACAGGGTTGTTGGCTACACCTTC.

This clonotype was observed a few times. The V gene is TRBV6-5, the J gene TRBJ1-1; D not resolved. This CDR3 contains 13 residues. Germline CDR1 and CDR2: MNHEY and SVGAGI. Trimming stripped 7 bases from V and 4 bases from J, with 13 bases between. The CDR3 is CASKTASGTEAFF. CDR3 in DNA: TGTGCCAGCAAGACCGCATCGGGCACTGAAGCTTTCTTT.

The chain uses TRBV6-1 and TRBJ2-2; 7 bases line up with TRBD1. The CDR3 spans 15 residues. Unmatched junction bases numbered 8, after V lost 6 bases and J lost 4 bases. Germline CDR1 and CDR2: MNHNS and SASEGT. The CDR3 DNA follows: TGTGCCAGCAGCGTCCGACAGGGTGGCACCGGGGAGCTGTTTTTT. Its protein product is CASSVRQGGTGELFF.

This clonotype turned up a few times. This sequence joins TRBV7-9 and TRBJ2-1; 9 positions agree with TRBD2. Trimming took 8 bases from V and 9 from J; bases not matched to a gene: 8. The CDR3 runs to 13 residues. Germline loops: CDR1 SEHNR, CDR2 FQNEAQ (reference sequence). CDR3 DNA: TGTGCCAGCCCTGGTAGCGGGAGAGGTGAGCAGTTCTTC. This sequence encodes CASPGSGRGEQFF. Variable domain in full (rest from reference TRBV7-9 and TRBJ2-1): DTGVSQNPRHKITKRGQNVTFRCDPISEHNRLYWYRQTLGQGPEFLTYFQNEAQLEKSRLLSDRFSAERPKGSFSTLEIQRTEQGDSAMYLCASPGSGRGEQFFGPGTRLTVL.

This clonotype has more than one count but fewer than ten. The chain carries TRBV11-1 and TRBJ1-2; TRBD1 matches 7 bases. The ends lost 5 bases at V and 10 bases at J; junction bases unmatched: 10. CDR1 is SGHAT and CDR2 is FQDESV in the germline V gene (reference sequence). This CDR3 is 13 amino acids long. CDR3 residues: CASSPRTGEVYTF. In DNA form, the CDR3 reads TGTGCCAGCAGCCCGAGGACAGGTGAAGTCTACACCTTC.

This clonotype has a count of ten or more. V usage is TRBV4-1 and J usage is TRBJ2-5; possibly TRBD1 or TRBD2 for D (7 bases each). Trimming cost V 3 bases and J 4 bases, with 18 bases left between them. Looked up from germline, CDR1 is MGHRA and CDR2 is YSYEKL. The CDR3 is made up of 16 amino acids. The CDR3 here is CASSQRGRLAGETQYF. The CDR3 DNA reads TGCGCCAGCAGCCAGAGGGGGCGACTAGCTGGAGAGACCCAGTACTTC.

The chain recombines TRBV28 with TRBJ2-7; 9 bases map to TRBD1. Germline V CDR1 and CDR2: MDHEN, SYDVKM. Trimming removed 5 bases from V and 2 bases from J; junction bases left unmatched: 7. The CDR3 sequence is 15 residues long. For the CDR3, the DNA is TGTGCCAGCAGTCCGCCGGACAGGGGAGCCTACGAGCAGTACTTC. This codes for CASSPPDRGAYEQYF.

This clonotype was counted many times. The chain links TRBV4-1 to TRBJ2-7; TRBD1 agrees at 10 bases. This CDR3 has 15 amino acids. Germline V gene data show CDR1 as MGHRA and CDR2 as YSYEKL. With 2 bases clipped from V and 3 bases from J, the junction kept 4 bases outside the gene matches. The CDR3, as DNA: TGCGCCAGCAGCCAACCTCGGGACAGGGGCTACGAGCAGTACTTC. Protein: CASSQPRDRGYEQYF.

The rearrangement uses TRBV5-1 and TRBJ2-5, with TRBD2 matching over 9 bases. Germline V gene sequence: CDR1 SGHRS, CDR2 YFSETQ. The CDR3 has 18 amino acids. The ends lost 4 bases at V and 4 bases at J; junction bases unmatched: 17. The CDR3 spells CASSPGVSGSGDRETQYF. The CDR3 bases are TGCGCCAGCAGCCCTGGCGTTAGCGGGAGCGGAGACAGAGAGACCCAGTACTTC.

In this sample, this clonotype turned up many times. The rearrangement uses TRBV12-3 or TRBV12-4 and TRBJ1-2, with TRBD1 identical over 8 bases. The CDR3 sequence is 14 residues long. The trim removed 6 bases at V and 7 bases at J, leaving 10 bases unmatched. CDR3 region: CASSPDREEAGYTF. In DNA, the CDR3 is TGTGCCAGCAGCCCGGACAGGGAAGAGGCTGGCTACACCTTC.

CDR3 in amino acids: CASSGTGGTTGELFF. The CDR3 nucleotides read TGTGCCAGCAGTGGTACAGGGGGGACTACCGGGGAGCTGTTTTTT. The rearrangement joins TRBV25-1 to TRBJ2-2, with 8 bases aligning to TRBD1. V was pared by 4 bases and J by 5 bases, with 6 bases of the junction left unmatched. CDR1 MGHDK and CDR2 SYGVNS come from the germline V gene. This CDR3 spans 15 amino acids.

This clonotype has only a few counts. The CDR3 is CASSLIAIGGLSPRTSSYNEQFF. For the CDR3, the DNA is TGTGCCAGCAGCTTAATTGCCATCGGGGGACTTTCACCCCGAACGAGCTCCTACAATGAGCAGTTCTTC. The chain joins TRBV7-9 to TRBJ2-1, with D perhaps TRBD2 (6 bases). The length of the CDR3 is 23 residues. The germline V gene has CDR1 SEHNR and CDR2 FQNEAQ (reference sequence). V shed 2 bases and J shed 0 bases, with 32 bases lying between them.

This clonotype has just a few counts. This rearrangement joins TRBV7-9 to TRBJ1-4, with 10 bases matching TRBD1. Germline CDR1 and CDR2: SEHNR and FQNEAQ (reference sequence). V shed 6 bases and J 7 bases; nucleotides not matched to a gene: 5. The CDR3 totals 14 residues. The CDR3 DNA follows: TGTGCCAGCAGACACGACAGGGGGCTTGAAAAACTGTTTTTT. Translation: CASRHDRGLEKLFF.